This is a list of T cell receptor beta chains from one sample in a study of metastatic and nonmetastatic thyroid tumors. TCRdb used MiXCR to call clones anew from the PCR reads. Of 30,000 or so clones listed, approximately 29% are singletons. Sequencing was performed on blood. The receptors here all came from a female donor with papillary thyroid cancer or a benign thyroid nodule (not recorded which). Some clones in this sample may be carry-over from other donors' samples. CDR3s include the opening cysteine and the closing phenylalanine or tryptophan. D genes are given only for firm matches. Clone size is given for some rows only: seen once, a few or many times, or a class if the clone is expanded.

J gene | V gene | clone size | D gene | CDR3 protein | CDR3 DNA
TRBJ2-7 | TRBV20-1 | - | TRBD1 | CSAQVGQGIGEQYF | TGCAGTGCCCAGGTGGGACAGGGGATAGGGGAGCAGTACTTC
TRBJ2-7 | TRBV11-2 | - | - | CASSKQGSYEQYF | TGTGCCAGCAGCAAACAGGGATCCTACGAGCAGTACTTC
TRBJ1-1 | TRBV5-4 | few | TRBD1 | CASSGGGGQVGSEAFF | TGTGCCAGCAGCGGCGGGGGGGGACAGGTGGGCTCTGAAGCTTTCTTT
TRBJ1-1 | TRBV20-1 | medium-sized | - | CSASTGDTEAFF | TGCAGTGCTAGTACGGGGGATACTGAAGCTTTCTTT
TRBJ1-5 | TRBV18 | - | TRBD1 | CASSTADGTVYQPQHF | TGTGCCAGCTCAACAGCGGACGGGACAGTGTATCAGCCCCAGCATTTT
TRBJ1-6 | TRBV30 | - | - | CAWSPGGWSPLHF | TGTGCCTGGTCGCCGGGGGGTTGGTCACCCCTCCACTTT
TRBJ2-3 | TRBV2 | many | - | CASSVSASTDTQYF | TGTGCCAGCAGTGTTTCTGCTAGCACAGATACGCAGTATTTT
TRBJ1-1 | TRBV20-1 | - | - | CSASRGYTEAFF | TGCAGTGCTAGTCGAGGGTATACTGAAGCTTTCTTT
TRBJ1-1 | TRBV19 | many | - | CASSPSGRSNTEAFF | TGTGCCAGTAGTCCTTCAGGCAGATCGAACACTGAAGCTTTCTTT
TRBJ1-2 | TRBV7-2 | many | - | CASSLSMPGQNGYTF | TGTGCCAGCAGCTTAAGTATGCCGGGGCAGAATGGCTACACCTTC
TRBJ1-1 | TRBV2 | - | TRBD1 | CASSRIPDLAGQGVRNTEAFF | TGTGCCAGCAGTCGAATTCCCGATCTGGCGGGACAGGGGGTTAGGAACACTGAAGCTTTCTTT
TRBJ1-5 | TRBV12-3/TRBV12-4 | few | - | CASRGLGGPQHF | TGTGCCAGCAGAGGACTGGGGGGGCCCCAGCATTTT
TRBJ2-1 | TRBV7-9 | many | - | CASSFGSNEQFF | TGTGCCAGCAGCTTTGGGAGCAATGAGCAGTTCTTC
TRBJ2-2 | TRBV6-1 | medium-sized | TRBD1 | CASSLGGQDGLELFF | TGTGCCAGCAGCCTTGGAGGACAGGATGGGTTGGAGCTGTTTTTT
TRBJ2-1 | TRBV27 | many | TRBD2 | CASSLLGLGNNEQFF | TGTGCCAGCAGTTTATTGGGACTAGGGAACAATGAGCAGTTCTTC
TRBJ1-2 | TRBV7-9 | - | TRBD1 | CASSLIQGFYGYTF | TGTGCCAGCAGCCTAATACAGGGGTTCTATGGCTACACCTTC
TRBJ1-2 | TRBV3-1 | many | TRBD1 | CASSPDRGFAGYTF | TGTGCCAGCAGCCCGGACAGGGGTTTTGCTGGCTACACCTTC
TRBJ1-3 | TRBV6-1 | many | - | CASSSPGLKSGNTIYF | TGTGCCAGCAGTTCCCCCGGGTTAAAGTCTGGAAACACCATATATTTT
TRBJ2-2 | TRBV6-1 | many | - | CASSESGGIPGELFF | TGTGCCAGCAGTGAGAGCGGAGGGATACCCGGGGAGCTGTTTTTT
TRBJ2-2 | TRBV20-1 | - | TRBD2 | CSAAEAGGTGELFF | TGCAGTGCCGCCGAGGCGGGAGGCACCGGGGAGCTGTTTTTT
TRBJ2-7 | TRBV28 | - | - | CASSLGYEQYF | TGTGCCAGCAGTTTAGGGTACGAGCAGTACTTC
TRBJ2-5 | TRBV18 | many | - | CASSPSVQETQYF | TGTGCCAGCTCCCCTAGCGTCCAAGAGACCCAGTACTTC
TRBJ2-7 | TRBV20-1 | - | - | CSARRGLGLEDPDDQYF | TGCAGTGCTAGAAGGGGGCTAGGACTAGAGGACCCCGACGATCAGTACTTC
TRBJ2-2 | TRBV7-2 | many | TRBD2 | CASSRSGADTGELFF | TGTGCCAGCAGCCGTAGCGGGGCGGACACCGGGGAGCTGTTTTTT
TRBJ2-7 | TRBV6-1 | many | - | CASSYSAPGGGYSYEQYF | TGTGCCAGCAGTTACAGCGCCCCCGGAGGGGGCTATTCCTACGAGCAGTACTTC
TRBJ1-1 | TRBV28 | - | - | CASTSLRPEAIF | TGTGCCAGCACTTCCCTTCGTCCTGAAGCTATCTTT
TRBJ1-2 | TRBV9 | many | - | CASSARTGRGGYTF | TGTGCCAGCAGCGCCCGGACCGGGAGGGGTGGCTACACCTTC
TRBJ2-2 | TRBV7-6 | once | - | CASSSWPKHTGELFF | TGTGCCAGCAGCAGTTGGCCCAAGCACACCGGGGAGCTGTTTTTT
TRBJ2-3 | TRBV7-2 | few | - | CASSPSGDTQYF | TGTGCCAGCAGCCCCTCGGGGGATACGCAGTATTTT
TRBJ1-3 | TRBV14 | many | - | CASSPYTLGNTIYF | TGTGCCAGCAGCCCGTACACCCTGGGAAACACCATATATTTT
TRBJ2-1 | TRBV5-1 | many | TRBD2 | CASRSGLAPYNEQFF | TGCGCCAGCAGATCGGGACTAGCGCCCTACAATGAGCAGTTCTTC
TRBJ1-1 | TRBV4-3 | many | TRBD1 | CASSPTGGTEAFF | TGCGCCAGCAGCCCAACAGGGGGCACTGAAGCTTTCTTT
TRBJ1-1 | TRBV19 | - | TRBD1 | CASSVQVQGTEAFF | TGTGCCAGTAGTGTTCAGGTACAGGGGACTGAGGCTTTCTTT
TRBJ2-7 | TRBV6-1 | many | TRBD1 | CASSAETGGPYEQYF | TGTGCCAGCAGTGCGGAGACAGGGGGCCCTTACGAGCAGTACTTC
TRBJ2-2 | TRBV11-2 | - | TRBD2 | CASSLNSGSTGELFF | TGTGCCAGCAGCTTAAATAGCGGGAGCACCGGGGAGCTGTTTTTT
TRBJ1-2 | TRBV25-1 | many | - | CASSETGFYGYTF | TGTGCCAGCAGTGAAACAGGGTTCTATGGCTACACCTTC
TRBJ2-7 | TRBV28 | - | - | CASSNIGSHEQYF | TGTGCCAGCAGCAACATCGGGAGCCACGAGCAGTACTTC
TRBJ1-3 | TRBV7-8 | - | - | CASSFLISVGGNTIYF | TGTGCCAGCAGCTTCTTAATTTCCGTGGGCGGAAACACCATATATTTT
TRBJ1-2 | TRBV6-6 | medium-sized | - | CASSYDGLRVNGYTF | TGTGCCAGCAGTTACGATGGTCTTAGGGTCAATGGCTACACCTTC
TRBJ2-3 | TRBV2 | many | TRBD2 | CASRETSGRPPSTDTQYF | TGTGCCAGCAGGGAGACTAGCGGGAGGCCCCCTAGCACAGATACGCAGTATTTT
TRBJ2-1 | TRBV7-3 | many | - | CASSLIGNEQFF | TGTGCCAGCAGCTTAATTGGCAATGAGCAGTTCTTC
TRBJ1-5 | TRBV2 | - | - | CASSPEAMGYRNQPQHF | TGTGCCAGCAGTCCCGAAGCGATGGGTTATCGCAATCAGCCCCAGCATTTT
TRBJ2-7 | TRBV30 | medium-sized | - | CATSSPLRNGYF | TGTGCCACTTCCTCGCCGCTACGGAACGGGTACTTC
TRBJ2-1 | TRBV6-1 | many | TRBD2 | CASSKGTSGGNEQFF | TGTGCCAGCAGTAAGGGGACTAGCGGGGGTAATGAGCAGTTCTTC
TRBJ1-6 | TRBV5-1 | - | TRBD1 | CASSLTGVGSPLHF | TGCGCCAGCAGCTTGACAGGGGTCGGATCACCCCTCCACTTT
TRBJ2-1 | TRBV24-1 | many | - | CATSGQTNEQFF | TGTGCCACCAGTGGGCAGACTAATGAGCAGTTCTTC
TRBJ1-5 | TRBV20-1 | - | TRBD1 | CSARTGGVSSNQPQHF | TGCAGTGCTAGAACAGGGGGGGTTTCAAGCAATCAGCCCCAGCATTTT
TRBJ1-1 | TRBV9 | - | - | CASSSQGPTEAFF | TGTGCCAGCAGCTCACAAGGACCCACTGAAGCTTTCTTT
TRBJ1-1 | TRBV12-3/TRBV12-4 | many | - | CASSFRRTPGAEAFF | TGTGCCAGCAGTTTTAGGAGAACTCCCGGCGCTGAAGCTTTCTTT
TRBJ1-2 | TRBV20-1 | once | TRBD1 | CSASFGQVGYTF | TGCAGTGCTAGTTTTGGACAGGTCGGCTACACCTTC
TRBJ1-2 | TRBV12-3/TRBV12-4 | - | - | CASTVGLRGYTF | TGTGCCAGCACCGTGGGGCTGAGAGGCTACACCTTC
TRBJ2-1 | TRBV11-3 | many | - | CASSLDKVGASSYNEQFF | TGTGCCAGCAGCTTAGATAAGGTGGGGGCTAGCTCCTACAATGAGCAGTTCTTC